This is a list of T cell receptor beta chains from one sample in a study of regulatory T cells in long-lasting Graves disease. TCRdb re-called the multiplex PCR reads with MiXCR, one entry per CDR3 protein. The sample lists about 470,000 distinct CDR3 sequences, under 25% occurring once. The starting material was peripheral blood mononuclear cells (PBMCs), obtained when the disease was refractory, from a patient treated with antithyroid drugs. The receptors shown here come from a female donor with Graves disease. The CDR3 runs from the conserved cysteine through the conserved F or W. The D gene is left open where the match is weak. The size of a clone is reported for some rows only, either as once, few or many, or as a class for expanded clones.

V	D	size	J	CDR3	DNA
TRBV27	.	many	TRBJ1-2	CASSLSQGYYGYTF	TGTGCCAGCAGTTTATCGCAGGGGTACTATGGCTACACCTTC
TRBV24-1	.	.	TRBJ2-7	CATSDRGTFPQPPYEQYF	TGTGCCACCAGTGATCGAGGGACTTTCCCCCAGCCGCCCTACGAGCAGTACTTC
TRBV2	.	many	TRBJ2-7	CASSGGPGLQTYEQYF	TGTGCCAGCAGTGGGGGACCGGGACTGCAGACCTACGAGCAGTACTTC
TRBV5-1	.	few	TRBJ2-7	CASSSFSGNYEQYF	TGCGCCAGCAGCTCGTTCTCAGGGAACTACGAGCAGTACTTC
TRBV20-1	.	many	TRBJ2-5	CSARVGWVQQAQETQYF	TGCAGTGCTAGAGTTGGGTGGGTCCAGCAAGCGCAAGAGACCCAGTACTTC
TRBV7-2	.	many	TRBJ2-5	CASSLDSAGMETQYF	TGTGCCAGCAGCTTAGACTCTGCCGGAATGGAGACCCAGTACTTC
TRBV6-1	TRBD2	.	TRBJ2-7	CASSRLAALYEQYF	TGTGCCAGCAGTAGACTAGCCGCTCTCTACGAGCAGTACTTC
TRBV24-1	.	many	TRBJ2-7	CATRPRDRGEQYF	TGTGCCACCAGACCCCGGGATCGGGGGGAGCAGTACTTC
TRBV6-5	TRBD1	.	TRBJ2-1	CASSLQGTHNEQFF	TGTGCCAGCAGTTTACAGGGGACCCACAATGAGCAGTTCTTC
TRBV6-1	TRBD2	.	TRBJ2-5	CASTRGGMETQYF	TGTGCCAGCACGCGGGGGGGCATGGAGACCCAGTACTTC
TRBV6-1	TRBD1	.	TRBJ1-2	CAATGTANNYGYTF	TGTGCCGCCACCGGGACAGCGAATAACTATGGCTACACCTTC
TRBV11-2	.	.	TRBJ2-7	CASSLDGTGIVGYEQYF	TGTGCCAGCAGCTTAGATGGAACAGGGATAGTTGGTTACGAGCAGTACTTC
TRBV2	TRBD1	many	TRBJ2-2	CASRETGSNTGELFF	TGTGCCAGCAGAGAGACAGGGTCGAACACCGGGGAGCTGTTTTTT
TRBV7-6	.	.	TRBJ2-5	CASSLLPNQETQYF	TGTGCCAGCAGCCTACTACCGAACCAAGAGACCCAGTACTTC
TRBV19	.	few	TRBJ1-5	CASSGDVGENQPQHF	TGTGCCAGTAGTGGTGATGTGGGGGAGAATCAGCCCCAGCATTTT
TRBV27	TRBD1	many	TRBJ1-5	CASSSRGQLNQPQHF	TGTGCCAGCAGTTCGAGGGGACAGCTTAATCAGCCCCAGCATTTT
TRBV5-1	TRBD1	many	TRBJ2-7	CASSFDRAREQYF	TGCGCCAGCAGCTTCGACAGGGCACGCGAGCAGTACTTC
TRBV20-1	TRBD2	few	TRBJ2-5	CSARDRRLAGGVATQYF	TGCAGTGCTAGAGACCGCCGACTAGCGGGAGGTGTGGCGACCCAGTACTTC
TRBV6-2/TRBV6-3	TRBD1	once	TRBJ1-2	CASSYSGQGAGGYTF	TGTGCCAGCAGTTACTCGGGACAGGGGGCGGGAGGCTACACCTTC
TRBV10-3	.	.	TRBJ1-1	CAISELGRTEAFF	TGTGCCATCAGTGAGTTGGGAAGGACTGAAGCTTTCTTT
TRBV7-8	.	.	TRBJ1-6	CASVNLPANSPLHF	TGTGCCAGCGTCAACTTACCGGCTAATTCACCCCTCCACTTT
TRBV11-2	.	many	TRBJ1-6	CASSFGPAGSALSHNSPLHF	TGTGCCAGCAGCTTCGGCCCAGCGGGCTCCGCCTTAAGTCATAATTCACCCCTCCACTTT
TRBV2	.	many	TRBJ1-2	CASSDSYGYTF	TGTGCCAGCAGTGACAGCTATGGCTACACCTTC
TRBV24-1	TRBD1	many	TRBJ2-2	CATSDPGQGWRTGELFF	TGTGCCACCAGTGACCCCGGACAGGGGTGGCGGACCGGGGAGCTGTTTTTT
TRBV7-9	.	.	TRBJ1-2	CASSLASEGGGYTF	TGTGCCAGCAGCTTAGCCTCGGAAGGAGGCGGCTACACCTTC
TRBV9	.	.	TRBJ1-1	CASSVVRDTEAFF	TGTGCCAGCAGCGTAGTACGAGACACTGAAGCTTTCTTT
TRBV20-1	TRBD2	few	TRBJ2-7	CSATSPGGLSYEQYF	TGCAGTGCTACCTCGCCGGGGGGTCTCTCCTACGAGCAGTACTTC
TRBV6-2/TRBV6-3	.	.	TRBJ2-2	CASSNAVGELFF	TGTGCCAGCAGTAACGCTGTTGGGGAGCTGTTTTTT
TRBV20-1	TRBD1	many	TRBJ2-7	CSASNGQGMTGDYEQYF	TGCAGTGCTAGCAACGGACAGGGAATGACCGGGGACTACGAGCAGTACTTC